The clone carrying this TCR beta chain was seen at least ten times. The antigen is unknown. This sample was taken from a study of T cells after yellow fever vaccination. V lost 2 bases and J 1 base, leaving 10 bases between the germline ends. This CDR3 comprises 15 residues. From germline, CDR1 is LGHNA and CDR2 YSLEER. Points from the study as a whole: A limited proportion of clonotypes was detected within both the CD4 and CD8 compartments. It was the secondary response that reached its peak faster, day 5 versus 15, but it was weaker.

5'RACE template switching added a universal primer site and UMIs to TCR cDNA. TCRdb analysed the 5' RACE reads with MiXCR anew, one entry per CDR3 protein. The sample has about 300,000 distinct CDR3 sequences; around 9.3% are singletons. The chain carries TRBV4-3 and TRBJ2-3; the D gene is possibly TRBD2 (5 bases). This clonotype was obtained from a man aged 18 to 29 who received the YFV17D yellow fever vaccine. The material was CD4+ T cells sorted from PBMCs, obtained 5 days after the yellow fever booster vaccination. The CDR3 nucleotides are TGCGCCAGCAGCCAACTTCTCGGGGGCACAGATACGCAGTATTTT. Its protein is CASSQLLGGTDTQYF.